This is a list of T cell receptor beta chains from one sample in a study of cytomegalovirus exposure and HLA in healthy donors. The repertoire was sequenced with immunoSEQ multiplex PCR; TCRdb's copy has only in-frame clones and lacks some. The sample contains about 160,000 clones, about three quarters of which appear only once. Sequences were obtained from PBMCs. The receptor set was obtained from a middle-aged woman in good health and CMV-seropositive. CDR3s include the opening cysteine and the closing phenylalanine or tryptophan. Fields, in order: V gene, CDR3 protein.

TRBV10-3 | CATSEAVYEQYF
TRBV2 | CASSETDSMNTEAFF
TRBV7-9 | CAESAAGVDPGELFF
TRBV11-3 | CASSGRTGAPYEQYF
TRBV27 | CASSLTSGGALETQYF
TRBV6-4 | CASSDQATDTQYF
TRBV30 | CAWEPLGGWDGYTF
TRBV10-3 | CAISGGGNEQFF
TRBV7-9 | CASSSQGMEQYF
TRBV9 | CASSLRTGEGGYTF
TRBV4-3 | CASSTQRDTEAFF
TRBV7-9 | CASSPLPKTGRSTDTQYF
TRBV5-1 | CASSLASGGNTIYF
TRBV7-8 | CASSLTGGYNEQFF
TRBV10-3 | CAIGSSGGASVYTEAFF
TRBV15 | CATSRAGGMTEAFF
TRBV18 | CASSPPGLYQETQYF
TRBV2 | CASSPGTGGGPEQFF
TRBV2 | CASLQGAHSNQPQHF
TRBV10-2 | CASSDSGGSYEQYF
TRBV11-3 | CASSLADSSYNEQFF
TRBV12-5 | CASDFWSGVGIMNTEAFF
TRBV5-1 | CASSFVAGLNNEQFF
TRBV30 | CAWTGQLGNTIYF
TRBV28 | CASSPGGTVGLEQYF
TRBV5-6 | CASSPQETQYF
TRBV6-5 | CASSLGTGANSPLHF
TRBV7-9 | CASSLAGRDTGELFF
TRBV25-1 | CASSEYKDRETEAFF
TRBV6-1 | CASSATTDPNTEAFF
TRBV18 | CASSPWDRGPANYGYTF
TRBV6-1 | CASSEDLAGGSTGELFF
TRBV6-5 | CASSYSDSVNTEAFF
TRBV4-1 | CASSQDGSAYGYTF
TRBV7-6 | CASSFISGGYTDTQYF
TRBV5-1 | CASSELGTVTYEQYF
TRBV13 | CASNGGGGTDTQYF
TRBV18 | CASSRGPDEKLFF
TRBV30 | CAWSQGGPYEQYF
TRBV4-1 | CASSQVGRLYGYTF
TRBV27 | CASSPAGGPYNEQFF
TRBV10-3 | CAISGSSGRGETQYF